Below are 24 T cell receptor beta chains sequenced from a single sample in a study of blood T cell repertoires in COVID-19. The table came from immunoSEQ multiplex PCR; TCRdb's copy has only in-frame clones and leaves some out. The data hold 65,000 to 80,000 clones, with roughly 90% observed a single time. The sequenced sample was peripheral blood. These receptors came from a man aged 45 to 65 with active COVID-19.

The genes are TRBV5-1 and TRBJ2-7; TRBD2 matches 8 bases. Per the germline V gene, CDR1 is SGHRS and CDR2 is YFSETQ. V gave up 4 bases and J gave up 3 bases; unmatched junction bases: 12. This CDR3 comprises 16 residues. CDR3 loop: CASSPSNLRGGYEQYF. CDR3 DNA sequence: TGCGCCAGCAGCCCGTCGAACCTCCGGGGGGGCTACGAGCAGTACTTC.

In nucleotides, the CDR3 is TGTGCCAGCAGCTTAGCGGTCTGGGACAGGGGGCATGGCACTGAAGCTTTCTTT. Translation gives CASSLAVWDRGHGTEAFF. The V and J genes are TRBV7-6 and TRBJ1-1; 12 positions match TRBD1. Germline CDR1 and CDR2: SGHVS and FNYEAQ. V was pared by 0 bases and J by 4 bases, with 9 bases of the junction left unmatched. This CDR3 has 18 amino acids.

V and J are TRBV5-1 and TRBJ2-1; the match to TRBD2 covers 13 bases. Germline CDR1 and CDR2: SGHRS and YFSETQ. V lost 6 bases and J lost 4; bases outside the gene matches: 7. The CDR3 totals 16 residues. The CDR3 bases are TGCGCCAGCACATGGACTAGCGGGAGCGGTTACAATGAGCAGTTCTTC. Translated, it gives CASTWTSGSGYNEQFF.

The chain couples TRBV3-1 (or the pseudogene TRBV3-2) to TRBJ1-2; 9 positions match TRBD1. This CDR3 contains 12 residues. Germline V lookup: CDR1 LGHDT, CDR2 YNNKEL (reference sequence). The V segment lost 2 bases and the J segment 14 bases; nucleotides outside the gene matches: 6. Written as DNA, the CDR3 is TGTGCCAGCAGCCAACCCGGGACAGGGCTTACCTTC. Translating it yields CASSQPGTGLTF.

This sequence joins TRBV7-8 and TRBJ2-1; TRBD2 agrees at 8 bases. CDR3 length equals 15 residues. With 5 bases clipped from V and 6 bases from J, the junction kept 9 bases outside the gene matches. The V gene's germline CDR1 is SGHVS and CDR2 FQNEAQ. CDR3 in DNA: TGTGCCAGCAGCCGAAGCGGGGGCAAGACCAATGAGCAGTTCTTC. This translates into CASSRSGGKTNEQFF.

The chain links TRBV4-2 to TRBJ1-1; tentative D call: TRBD1 (6 bases). The CDR3 loop spans 15 amino acids. Trimming stripped 1 base from V and 1 base from J, with 10 bases between. Germline-derived CDR1 and CDR2 are LGHNA and YNFKEQ. DNA of the CDR3: TGTGCCAGCAGCCAAGTGCAGGGACAGAACACTGAAGCTTTCTTT. Its translation is CASSQVQGQNTEAFF.

V gene TRBV10-3 combines with J gene TRBJ2-3; the match to TRBD2 covers 8 bases. Losses at the gene ends were 3 bases for V and 3 bases for J; bases not matched to a gene: 8. Germline V gene lookup returns CDR1 ENHRY and CDR2 SYGVKD. CDR3 length equals 16 residues. The CDR3 DNA reads as TGTGCCATCAGTGAAAGACTAGCGAAGATGACAGATACGCAGTATTTT. Its translation: CAISERLAKMTDTQYF.

This clone was counted once. The rearrangement joins TRBV4-2 to TRBJ2-3; D is possibly TRBD1 (5 bases). CDR3 length: 15 amino acids. V lost 0 bases and J 1 base, leaving 8 bases between the germline ends. The V gene's germline CDR1 is LGHNA and CDR2 YNFKEQ. The CDR3 sequence is CASSQDKGGTDTQYF. Written as DNA, the CDR3 is TGTGCCAGCAGCCAAGATAAAGGGGGCACAGATACGCAGTATTTT.

A single count supports this clone. The J gene is TRBJ2-1, the V gene TRBV10-3, with D maybe TRBD2 (7 bases). The CDR3 is 14 amino acids. The ends were cut back, 2 bases at V and 9 bases at J, with 14 bases in the middle. The germline CDR1 and CDR2 sequences are ENHRY and SYGVKD. As DNA, the CDR3 is TGTGCCATCAGTGAGGGAGGGGGGGCAGTTGAGCAGTTCTTC. Protein: CAISEGGGAVEQFF.

The rearrangement uses TRBV7-3 and TRBJ2-3; 10 nucleotides align to TRBD1. V trimming: 5 bases; J trimming: 2 bases; junction bases outside the gene matches: 4. The germline CDR1 and CDR2 sequences are SGHTA and FQGTGA. The CDR3 is 15 residues long. CDR3 region: CASSDGTGATDTQYF. CDR3 bases: TGTGCCAGCAGCGACGGGACAGGGGCCACAGATACGCAGTATTTT. Complete variable domain (other parts from reference TRBV7-3 and TRBJ2-3): GAGVSQTPSNKVTEKGKYVELRCDPISGHTALYWYRQSLGQGPEFLIYFQGTGAADDSGLPNDRFFAVRPEGSVSTLKIQRTERGDSAVYLCASSDGTGATDTQYFGPGTRLTVL.

V gene TRBV7-6 combines with J gene TRBJ2-2, with a tentative D call TRBD2 (5 bases). The CDR3 sequence is 15 residues long. Trimming left V 2 bases short and J 8 bases short, with 15 bases between. Per germline, CDR1 SGHVS and CDR2 FNYEAQ. The CDR3 loop is CASSLSSPRRGELFF. The CDR3 bases are TGTGCCAGCAGCTTATCTAGCCCCCGGCGGGGGGAGCTGTTTTTT.

This clone was found once. V and J are TRBV5-6 and TRBJ2-7; 10 bases line up with TRBD1. The trim removed 3 bases at V and 6 bases at J, leaving 3 bases unmatched. The CDR3 spans 13 residues. The V gene's germline CDR1 is SGHDT and CDR2 YYEEEE. The CDR3, as DNA: TGTGCCAGCAGCTACGACAGGGGGCGCGAGCAGTACTTC. This codes for CASSYDRGREQYF.

The CDR3: CASSYGPSGGGYGYTF. The CDR3 DNA follows: TGTGCCAGCAGTTACGGCCCCTCGGGCGGAGGCTATGGCTACACCTTC. The rearrangement uses TRBV6-2 or TRBV6-3 and TRBJ1-2; D gene unclear. Germline lookup yields CDR1 MNHEY and CDR2 SVGEGT. This CDR3 contains 16 residues. Trimming stripped 2 bases from V and 4 bases from J, with 17 bases between.

This chain joins TRBV6-5 and TRBJ1-5, with D tentatively TRBD1 (5 bases). Trimming pared 7 bases from V and 7 bases from J, leaving 17 bases between. In germline, CDR1 is MNHEY, CDR2 SVGAGI. This CDR3 is built from 14 residues. This CDR3 is CASTRTGGRQPQHF. CDR3 sequence (DNA): TGTGCCAGCACCAGGACGGGGGGGAGACAGCCCCAGCATTTT.

This chain links TRBV27 with TRBJ1-5, with D unclear. CDR1 MNHEY and CDR2 SMNVEV come from the germline V gene (reference sequence). Trimming removed 0 bases from V and 7 bases from J, with 13 bases in between. The CDR3 is 15 amino acids. The CDR3, as DNA: TGTGCCAGCAGTTTATCCGGAGGGCCTCAGCAGCCCCAGCATTTT. Its translation: CASSLSGGPQQPQHF.

The chain has TRBV11-2 and TRBJ2-1, with D possibly being TRBD1 (6 bases). The germline V gene encodes CDR1 SGHAT and CDR2 FQNNGV. The CDR3 covers 13 residues. Trimming removed 5 bases at V and 5 bases at J, with 10 bases between. CDR3 DNA: TGTGCCAGCAGCGTACAGGGAAACAATGAGCAGTTCTTC. Translation: CASSVQGNNEQFF.

The rearrangement links TRBV30 to TRBJ1-2; a possible D gene is TRBD1 (5 bases). This CDR3 has 13 amino acids. Per the germline V gene, CDR1 is GTSNPN and CDR2 is SVGIG (reference sequence). V lost 4 bases and J 8 bases, leaving 17 bases between the germline ends. In nucleotides, the CDR3 is TGTGCCTGGACCCCGGCAGGGCATGGAGGCTACACCTTC. Its protein is CAWTPAGHGGYTF. The whole variable domain, filled in from reference TRBV30 and TRBJ1-2, reads SQTIHQWPATLVQPVGSPLSLECTVEGTSNPNLYWYRQAAGRGLQLLFYSVGIGQISSEVPQNLSASRPQDRQFILSSKKLLLSDSGFYLCAWTPAGHGGYTFGSGTRLTVV.

This clone was counted a few times. The chain links TRBV10-1 to TRBJ2-1; D unclear. Looked up from germline, CDR1 is WNHNN and CDR2 is SYGVQD (reference sequence). This CDR3 has 14 residues. V dropped 4 bases and J dropped 6 bases, with 13 bases sitting between them. This CDR3 reads CASSVRSRGNEQFF. The CDR3 DNA is TGCGCCAGCAGTGTAAGGAGCAGAGGCAATGAGCAGTTCTTC.

This clone was seen only once. This chain's CDR3 is CASSQDSGQLFHF. CDR3 DNA sequence: TGTGCCAGCAGCCAAGATTCAGGGCAGTTGTTCCACTTT. The V call is TRBV4-2, the J call TRBJ1-6; the D gene is possibly TRBD1 (5 bases). The CDR3 has 13 residues. Germline values: CDR1 LGHNA, CDR2 YNFKEQ. V lost 0 bases and J lost 17, with 14 bases in between.

This chain links TRBV5-1 with TRBJ2-1; weak D call: TRBD2 (7 bases). The CDR3 length is 17 residues. Germline CDR1 and CDR2: SGHRS and YFSETQ. V was shortened by 2 bases and J by 5 bases, with 20 bases between the two germline ends. The CDR3 region is CASSLVFRGAGNNEQFF. CDR3 DNA: TGCGCCAGCAGCTTAGTGTTTCGGGGGGCAGGTAACAATGAGCAGTTCTTC.

V is TRBV19 and J is TRBJ2-4; 8 nucleotides line up with TRBD1. V lost 8 bases to trimming and J lost 9 bases; unmatched junction nucleotides: 12. Germline loops: CDR1 LNHDA, CDR2 SQIVND (reference sequence). CDR3 length equals 14 residues. The CDR3 DNA sequence: TGTGCCAGTGGACAGGGAGCCGTAAATGGCATTCAGTACTTC. It codes for CASGQGAVNGIQYF.

The chain couples TRBV20-1 to TRBJ1-1; a possible D gene is TRBD1 (5 bases). Trimming took 5 bases from V and 8 from J, leaving 12 bases between them. Germline V gene data show CDR1 as DFQATT and CDR2 as SNEGSKA (reference sequence). The CDR3 contains 11 residues. In nucleotides, the CDR3 is TGCAGTGCTTCTAGGTACAGGGAAGCTTTCTTT. Translation gives CSASRYREAFF.

The chain uses TRBV5-5 and TRBJ1-1; 8 bases are shared with TRBD1. CDR1 SGHKS and CDR2 YYEKEE come from the germline V gene (reference sequence). The CDR3 is 12 residues long. The V and J ends lost 2 bases and 8 bases, in that order; junction bases with no gene match: 2. The CDR3 loop reads CASSFRTGEAFF. The CDR3 DNA reads TGTGCCAGCAGCTTCCGGACAGGGGAAGCTTTCTTT.

This chain connects TRBV10-3 to TRBJ2-3, with 8 bases lining up with TRBD1. This CDR3 is 14 amino acids long. Germline CDR1 reads ENHRY; CDR2 reads SYGVKD. The J segment lost 4 bases and the V segment lost 7 bases, leaving 7 bases of the junction unmatched. CDR3 protein: CAINEQGEADTQYF. The CDR3 DNA follows: TGTGCCATCAATGAACAGGGGGAGGCAGATACGCAGTATTTT.